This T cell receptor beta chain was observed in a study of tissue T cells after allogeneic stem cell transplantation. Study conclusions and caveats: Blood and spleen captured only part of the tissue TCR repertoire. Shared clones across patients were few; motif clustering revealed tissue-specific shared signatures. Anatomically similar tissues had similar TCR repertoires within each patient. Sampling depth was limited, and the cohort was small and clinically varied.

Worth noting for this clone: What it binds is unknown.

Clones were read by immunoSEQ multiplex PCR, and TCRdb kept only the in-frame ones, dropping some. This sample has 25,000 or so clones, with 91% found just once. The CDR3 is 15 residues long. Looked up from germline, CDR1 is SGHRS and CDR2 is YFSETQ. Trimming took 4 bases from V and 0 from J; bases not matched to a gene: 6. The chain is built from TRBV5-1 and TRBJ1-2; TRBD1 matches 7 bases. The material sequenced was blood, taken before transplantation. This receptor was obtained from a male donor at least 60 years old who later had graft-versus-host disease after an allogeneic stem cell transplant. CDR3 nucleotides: TGCGCCAGCAGCACCGGGGACAGCGCTAACTATGGCTACACCTTC. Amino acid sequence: CASSTGDSANYGYTF.